The clone carrying this T cell receptor (beta chain) appeared many times. Amplification from RNA transcripts yielded the TCR beta CDR3 regions. Scientists carried out first-round RT-PCR using HTBI primers and then a second-round multiplex PCR. TCRdb recomputed calls from the multiplex PCR reads with MiXCR, one row per CDR3 protein. The sample comprises 400,000 or so distinct CDR3 sequences, 15% to 17% of which are singletons, and approximately 7% rests with the top ten. These data belong to a study of Graves' ophthalmopathy and Graves' hyperthyroidism. Study-wide context: Peripheral blood was obtained at first diagnosis, ahead of any treatment.

Trimming cost V 5 bases and J 0 bases; bases outside gene matches: 6. This CDR3 spans 17 amino acids. Looked up from germline, CDR1 is LNHNV and CDR2 is YYDKDF (reference sequence). Serum thyroxine and TRAb, along with clinical symptoms, thyroid ultrasound and orbital computed tomography, were what diagnosis relied on. The origin of this receptor is a woman aged 18 to 35 with stable Graves' hyperthyroidism. This sequence joins TRBV15 and TRBJ1-5, with 11 bases fitting TRBD1. The material sequenced was peripheral blood. For the CDR3, the DNA is TGTGCCACCAGCGTAGCGGGACAGGGGGATAGCAATCAGCCCCAGCATTTT. This gives the protein CATSVAGQGDSNQPQHF.